This T cell receptor beta chain was sequenced during a study of beta chain features in type 1 diabetes. Findings and limits, study-wide: Shortening of TCRB CDR3s, moderate but significant, appeared in all four CD4+ subsets of Type 1 diabetes patients.

This clone was counted a few times. The antigen is not known. The sample contains more than one DNA sequence encoding this CDR3. The V gene's germline CDR1 is SGHTA and CDR2 FQGNSA. With V trimmed by 1 base and J by 4 bases, 3 bases remained unmatched. The CDR3 has 14 amino acids. Every bit of the isolated RNA underwent reverse transcription, so sequencing read expressed TCRB transcripts. TCRdb's table, derived via immunoSEQ multiplex PCR, lists solely in-frame clones and lacks some. The sample has under 400,000 clones; roughly 12% are singletons. The sequenced material came from naive CD4+ T cells from blood. V gene TRBV7-2 combines with J gene TRBJ1-2, with TRBD1 matching over 7 bases. This receptor was obtained from a woman aged 18-35 years with type 1 diabetes. CDR3 coding DNA: TGTGCCAGCAGCTTAGGCCAGGGGGGCTATGGCTACACCTTC. Protein sequence: CASSLGQGGYGYTF.